This passage covers 14 T cell receptor beta chains from one sample sequenced in a study of blood T cell repertoires in COVID-19. Some clones are missing from TCRdb's copy, which holds only in-frame ones; the method was immunoSEQ multiplex PCR. This table has under 100,000 clones, 81% appearing once. The specimen sequenced was peripheral blood. These receptor sequences come from a man older than 75 with active or convalescent COVID-19.

The rearrangement links TRBV27 to TRBJ1-2; maybe TRBD1 (6 bases). From germline, CDR1 is MNHEY and CDR2 SMNVEV (reference sequence). The ends were cut back, 6 bases at V and 4 bases at J, with 21 bases in the middle. The CDR3 has 16 residues. CDR3 nucleotide sequence: TGTGCCAGCAGGGACCTAAAGACAGGTGTTGGCTATGGCTACACCTTC. The encoded protein is CASRDLKTGVGYGYTF.

The rearrangement joins TRBV4-1 to TRBJ1-5; D remains unclear. V was clipped by 1 base and J by 0 bases, with 7 bases between them. Germline CDR1 MGHRA, CDR2 YSYEKL. CDR3 length: 15 residues. Here the CDR3 reads CASSQGLISNQPQHF. In DNA, the CDR3 is TGCGCCAGCAGCCAAGGACTAATTAGCAATCAGCCCCAGCATTTT.

The rearrangement links TRBV19 to TRBJ1-6; no firm D call. The CDR3 contains 14 residues. The V end was cut by 3 bases, the J end by 5 bases, with 8 bases between. CDR1 is LNHDA, CDR2 SQIVND, per germline (reference sequence). CDR3 sequence: CASSIGGDNSPLHF. The CDR3 DNA sequence: TGTGCCAGTAGTATCGGCGGCGATAATTCACCCCTCCACTTT.

As concerns this clone: One junction end disagrees with the germline gene, perhaps due to a read error. The chain links TRBV11-2 to TRBJ2-1; TRBD2 matches at 10 bases. The germline V gene has CDR1 SGHAT and CDR2 FQNNGV. The CDR3 contains 13 residues. CDR3 DNA sequence: TGTGCCAGCAGCTTTGAGCGGGGGGGTGACCTGGTCTTC. Encoded protein: CASSFERGGDLVF.

The table lists this clone with a few counts. The chain joins TRBV19 to TRBJ2-3, with 16 bases that match TRBD2. The CDR3 is made up of 17 amino acids. Germline V lookup: CDR1 LNHDA, CDR2 SQIVND (reference sequence). J lost 5 bases, V lost 5 bases, and 7 bases had no gene match. The CDR3 sequence: CASSLGTSGGAVDTQYF. The CDR3 DNA reads TGTGCCAGTAGTTTGGGGACTAGCGGGGGGGCAGTAGATACGCAGTATTTT.

This clone was detected a few times. This sequence joins TRBV5-4 and TRBJ2-1; 8 positions agree with TRBD2. CDR3 length equals 14 residues. Germline values: CDR1 SGHNT, CDR2 YYREEE (reference sequence). The junction had 3 bases not matched to a gene; V was cut back by 0 bases and J by 7 bases. The CDR3 DNA is TGTGCCAGCAGCTTGGCCGGGACTAGTAATGAGCAGTTCTTC. It translates to CASSLAGTSNEQFF.

The V and J genes are TRBV5-5 and TRBJ1-5; TRBD1 agrees at 9 bases. The CDR3 runs 16 residues. V shed 4 bases, J shed 1 base, and the junction held 6 bases outside the gene matches. Germline V lookup: CDR1 SGHKS, CDR2 YYEKEE (reference sequence). The CDR3: CASSPRDRESNQPQHF. The CDR3 DNA sequence: TGTGCCAGCAGCCCCCGGGACAGGGAGAGCAATCAGCCCCAGCATTTT.

The chain joins TRBV12-3 or TRBV12-4 to TRBJ2-5, with a possible D match to TRBD2 (5 bases). The V end lost 5 bases, the J end lost 6 bases, and 10 bases lay between the germline ends. This CDR3 is 12 amino acids long. CDR3 sequence reads: CASSTDGKTQYF. CDR3 nucleotide sequence: TGTGCCAGCAGTACGGACGGGAAGACCCAGTACTTC.

The V and J genes are TRBV30 and TRBJ2-7; a weak D match, TRBD2 (6 bases). V lost 6 bases, J lost 4 bases, and 10 bases lay in between. The CDR3 loop spans 11 amino acids. Germline values: CDR1 GTSNPN, CDR2 SVGIG (reference sequence). The CDR3 DNA reads as TGTGCCTGTGGTCGGGGGTACGAGCAGTACTTC. Its protein is CACGRGYEQYF.

This clone was recorded once. The junction shows a germline mismatch at one end, possibly a read error. The chain carries TRBV7-2 and TRBJ2-4, with D maybe TRBD1 (6 bases). This CDR3 is built from 13 residues. Germline lookup yields CDR1 SGHTA and CDR2 FQGNSA. The DNA for the CDR3 is TGTGCCAGCAGCTTAGCGCCCCGGGACCCAGGGGACTTC. This sequence encodes CASSLAPRDPGDF.

The CDR3 sequence: CASSQAGQGFSNQPQHF. CDR3 DNA: TGTGCCAGCAGCCAAGCGGGACAGGGTTTTAGCAATCAGCCCCAGCATTTT. This rearrangement joins TRBV4-2 to TRBJ1-5, with 9 bases aligning to TRBD1. Germline assignment: CDR1 LGHNA and CDR2 YNFKEQ. The CDR3 covers 17 residues. J lost 0 bases, V lost 1 base, and 4 bases had no gene match.

The chain combines TRBV5-1 with TRBJ1-4, with no clear D. This CDR3 is built from 14 residues. Germline-derived CDR1 and CDR2 are SGHRS and YFSETQ. Between the trimmed V and J ends, which lost 3 bases and 8 bases, there was a span of 14 bases. CDR3 in amino acids: CASSSGVEVEKLFF. As DNA, the CDR3 is TGCGCCAGCAGCTCGGGTGTTGAGGTGGAAAAACTGTTTTTT.

This clone was detected only a few times. This rearrangement joins TRBV10-3 to TRBJ2-7, with D possibly matching TRBD1 (6 bases). Germline values: CDR1 ENHRY, CDR2 SYGVKD. The CDR3 is made up of 14 amino acids. V was clipped by 6 bases and J by 2 bases, with 14 bases between them. CDR3 residues: CAIRLDRKTYEQYF. In DNA, the CDR3 is TGTGCCATCAGATTGGACAGAAAAACCTACGAGCAGTACTTC.

The chain uses TRBV2 and TRBJ2-7, with D possibly TRBD1 on 7 matching bases. V lost 3 bases and J lost 0, with 18 bases in between. This CDR3 has 17 residues. Germline V gene lookup returns CDR1 SNHLY and CDR2 FYNNEI. CDR3 sequence: CASSDGAGGGSSYEQYF. DNA for the CDR3: TGTGCCAGCAGTGACGGGGCAGGGGGAGGATCCTCCTACGAGCAGTACTTC.